This passage covers 29 T cell receptor beta chains from one sample sequenced in a study of a mutant IDH1 vaccine in newly diagnosed glioma. Time point meaning: week 23, last vaccination. Topical imiquimod accompanied each vaccine dose, which consisted of 300 ug of mutant IDH1 20-mer peptide. The assay was immunoSEQ multiplex PCR, and TCRdb's table has in-frame clones only and misses some. This sample yields tens of thousands of clones, of which 81% are seen a single time; about 8.1% belongs to the top ten. Their antigens are not known. Sequenced material: PBMCs, taken from a glioma patient whose treatment included an IDH1 peptide vaccine. These TCRs come from a woman aged 40 to 50 with glioma. Some clones in this sample may be carry-over from other donors' samples.

This chain connects TRBV7-3 to TRBJ1-1, with TRBD1 as a possible D gene (5 bases). CDR3 length equals 13 residues. Trimming shortened V by 5 bases and J by 2 bases, and 9 bases separated the two germline ends. CDR1 SGHTA and CDR2 FQGTGA come from the germline V gene. CDR3 loop: CASSPQDNTEAFF. Written as DNA, the CDR3 is TGTGCCAGCAGCCCACAGGACAACACTGAAGCTTTCTTT.

The V call is TRBV2, the J call TRBJ1-5; D perhaps matches TRBD1 (6 bases). This CDR3 is 14 amino acids long. Germline assignment: CDR1 SNHLY and CDR2 FYNNEI. V was clipped by 8 bases and J by 0 bases, with 11 bases between them. CDR3 amino acids: CASEGGVSNQPQHF. In DNA form, the CDR3 reads TGTGCCAGCGAGGGGGGGGTTAGCAATCAGCCCCAGCATTTT.

The chain links TRBV9 to TRBJ1-2, with D tentatively TRBD1 (6 bases). The CDR3 runs to 15 residues. Trimming pared 3 bases from V and 7 bases from J, leaving 19 bases between. Germline V CDR1 and CDR2: SGDLS, YYNGEE. The DNA of the CDR3 is TGTGCCAGCAGCGCTGGGGGGCAGGTTCTAGTTGGCTACACCTTC. It is translated as CASSAGGQVLVGYTF.

This clone came up once. This chain connects TRBV13 to TRBJ2-7; TRBD2 matches 8 bases. The J segment lost 4 bases and the V segment lost 7 bases, leaving 6 bases of the junction unmatched. From germline, CDR1 is PRHDT and CDR2 FYEKMQ (reference sequence). The CDR3 length is 13 residues. CDR3 in amino acids: CASTGAGDYEQYF. The CDR3 DNA reads TGTGCCAGCACCGGAGCGGGGGATTACGAGCAGTACTTC.

CDR3 protein: CASSPLAGGTTDTQYF. The CDR3 region has the DNA TGTGCCAGCAGCCCCTTAGCGGGGGGAACCACAGATACGCAGTATTTT. V gene TRBV7-9 combines with J gene TRBJ2-3; 10 positions agree with TRBD2. Per the germline V gene, CDR1 is SEHNR and CDR2 is FQNEAQ (reference sequence). The CDR3 runs to 16 residues. V lost 5 bases and J lost 2; bases outside the gene matches: 7. The whole variable domain, remainder taken from reference TRBV7-9 and TRBJ2-3, is DTGVSQNPRHKITKRGQNVTFRCDPISEHNRLYWYRQTLGQGPEFLTYFQNEAQLEKSRLLSDRFSAERPKGSFSTLEIQRTEQGDSAMYLCASSPLAGGTTDTQYFGPGTRLTVL.

This clone was seen many times. This CDR3 is CASGKTGVRSTEAFF. DNA of the CDR3: TGCGCCAGCGGGAAGACAGGGGTGAGGAGTACTGAAGCTTTCTTT. V usage is TRBV5-1 and J usage is TRBJ1-1, with TRBD1 matching over 8 bases. The CDR3 sequence is 15 residues long. The V gene's germline CDR1 is SGHRS and CDR2 YFSETQ. The J segment lost 5 bases and the V segment lost 7 bases, leaving 13 bases of the junction unmatched.

This chain links TRBV2 with TRBJ2-1, with TRBD2 as a possible D gene (6 bases). CDR3 length: 13 residues. CDR1 is SNHLY and CDR2 is FYNNEI in the germline V gene. Trimming stripped 9 bases from V and 1 base from J, with 10 bases between. The CDR3 DNA reads TGTGCCAGTTCTAGCGAATCCTACAATGAGCAGTTCTTC. It is translated as CASSSESYNEQFF. Complete variable domain (other parts from reference TRBV2 and TRBJ2-1): EPEVTQTPSHQVTQMGQEVILRCVPISNHLYFYWYRQILGQKVEFLVSFYNNEISEKSEIFDDQFSVERPDGSNFTLKIRSTKLEDSAMYFCASSSESYNEQFFGPGTRLTVL.

The rearrangement links TRBV7-2 to TRBJ1-4; 9 bases match TRBD1. CDR3 length equals 16 residues. Germline CDR1 SGHTA, CDR2 FQGNSA. V was pared by 3 bases and J by 8 bases, with 10 bases of the junction left unmatched. This CDR3 is CASSFLGQGLGEKLFF. CDR3 DNA sequence: TGTGCCAGCAGCTTCCTAGGACAGGGGTTAGGGGAAAAACTGTTTTTT. The whole variable domain, filled in from reference TRBV7-2 and TRBJ1-4, reads GAGVSQSPSNKVTEKGKDVELRCDPISGHTALYWYRQSLGQGLEFLIYFQGNSAPDKSGLPSDRFSAERTGGSVSTLTIQRTQQEDSAVYLCASSFLGQGLGEKLFFGSGTQLSVL.

The rearrangement links TRBV6-6 to TRBJ1-5; perhaps TRBD1 as D (5 bases). The CDR3 spans 15 residues. The germline V and J ends were trimmed by 11 bases and 1 base, with 18 bases remaining between them. Germline CDR1 MNHNY, CDR2 SVGAGI (reference sequence). CDR3 DNA: TGTGCCTTCAACTCGCTCTGGGACAGCAATCAGCCCCAGCATTTT. Its translation is CAFNSLWDSNQPQHF.

V is TRBV5-1 and J is TRBJ2-7, with 15 bases lining up with TRBD2. CDR3 length: 18 amino acids. V gave up 3 bases and J gave up 0 bases; unmatched junction bases: 7. In germline, CDR1 is SGHRS, CDR2 YFSETQ. The CDR3 nucleotides are TGCGCCAGCAGCTCGGGACTAGCGGGGGGACCTCTCTCCTACGAGCAGTACTTC. As protein: CASSSGLAGGPLSYEQYF.

The V and J genes are TRBV27 and TRBJ2-5; 12 nucleotides agree with TRBD2. The CDR3 runs 15 residues. The J segment lost 2 bases and the V segment lost 4 bases, leaving 2 bases of the junction unmatched. The germline gives CDR1 MNHEY, CDR2 SMNVEV (reference sequence). The CDR3 coding sequence is TGTGCCAGCAGTTGGCTAGCGGGGGGGCAAGAGACCCAGTACTTC. Protein: CASSWLAGGQETQYF.

The chain carries TRBV2 and TRBJ2-7; D not certain. Germline loops: CDR1 SNHLY, CDR2 FYNNEI. The CDR3 is made up of 16 amino acids. Trimming removed 7 bases at V and 5 bases at J, with 24 bases between. The CDR3 here is CASKFRGPAGDHEQYF. For the CDR3, the DNA is TGTGCCAGCAAATTCCGTGGACCTGCCGGAGACCACGAGCAGTACTTC.

This sequence joins TRBV28 and TRBJ2-1, with D possibly TRBD2 on 6 matching bases. This CDR3 is built from 16 residues. Germline V lookup: CDR1 MDHEN, CDR2 SYDVKM. The ends were cut back, 3 bases at V and 1 base at J, with 13 bases in the middle. CDR3 bases: TGTGCCAGCAGTTTGCGGGACTTCCGTTCCTACAATGAGCAGTTCTTC. This sequence encodes CASSLRDFRSYNEQFF. The variable domain in full, with the rest retrieved from reference TRBV28 and TRBJ2-1, is DVKVTQSSRYLVKRTGEKVFLECVQDMDHENMFWYRQDPGLGLRLIYFSYDVKMKEKGDIPEGYSVSREKKERFSLILESASTNQTSMYLCASSLRDFRSYNEQFFGPGTRLTVL.

The chain's CDR3 is CASSLAGGTDTQYF. CDR3 DNA: TGTGCCAGCAGCTTAGCGGGGGGCACAGATACGCAGTATTTT. This sequence joins TRBV11-3 and TRBJ2-3, with a tentative D call TRBD2 (6 bases). V was shortened by 1 base and J by 1 base, with 6 bases between the two germline ends. The CDR3 sequence is 14 residues long. Germline CDR1 is SGHNT and CDR2 is YENEEA.

The J gene is TRBJ1-5, the V gene TRBV29-1, with TRBD1 matching 8 bases. There are 15 residues in the CDR3. V trimming: 6 bases; J trimming: 0 bases; junction bases outside the gene matches: 7. Germline CDR1 reads SQVTM; CDR2 reads ANQGSEA. CDR3 amino acids: CSVSTGAYSNQPQHF. CDR3 bases: TGCAGCGTCTCGACAGGGGCCTATAGCAATCAGCCCCAGCATTTT.

The chain joins TRBV6-4 to TRBJ2-1, with 8 bases lining up with TRBD2. Germline CDR1 and CDR2: MRHNA and SNTAGT. This CDR3 comprises 19 residues. V lost 6 bases, J lost 0 bases, and 16 bases stayed unmatched. CDR3: CASSPTRDSGVFSYNEQFF. The CDR3, as DNA: TGTGCCAGCAGCCCAACCCGCGATAGCGGGGTATTCTCCTACAATGAGCAGTTCTTC.

This sequence joins TRBV11-2 and TRBJ1-2, with no clear D. CDR1 and CDR2 from the germline V gene are SGHAT and FQNNGV. The length of the CDR3 is 14 residues. V lost 4 bases and J lost 6, with 15 bases in between. Here the CDR3 DNA reads TGTGCCAGCAGCTCGAAGAGTCGAAGGGATGGCTACACCTTC. It translates to CASSSKSRRDGYTF.

The chain joins TRBV29-1 to TRBJ1-1; 7 positions agree with TRBD1. CDR1 and CDR2 from the germline V gene are SQVTM and ANQGSEA. The junction had 4 bases not matched to a gene; V was cut back by 6 bases and J by 0 bases. This CDR3 is built from 13 residues. CDR3 sequence reads: CSVATGMNTEAFF. CDR3 bases: TGCAGCGTGGCGACAGGGATGAACACTGAAGCTTTCTTT.

The CDR3, as DNA: TGTGCCAGCAGCCAAGGGGACCTTGGGAACGAAGGCTACACCTTC. It translates to CASSQGDLGNEGYTF. The rearrangement uses TRBV2 and TRBJ1-2; maybe TRBD1 (5 bases). The CDR3 contains 15 residues. Germline CDR1 reads SNHLY; CDR2 reads FYNNEI. Trimming stripped 6 bases from V and 8 bases from J, with 22 bases between. Looking up the rest from reference TRBV2 and TRBJ1-2 gives the full variable domain: EPEVTQTPSHQVTQMGQEVILRCVPISNHLYFYWYRQILGQKVEFLVSFYNNEISEKSEIFDDQFSVERPDGSNFTLKIRSTKLEDSAMYFCASSQGDLGNEGYTFGSGTRLTVV.

The chain is built from TRBV7-9 and TRBJ2-1; no clear D. V lost 2 bases and J lost 0, with 5 bases in between. From germline, CDR1 is SEHNR and CDR2 FQNEAQ (reference sequence). This CDR3 has 14 amino acids. The CDR3 sequence: CASSLTGSYNEQFF. The CDR3 DNA reads TGTGCCAGCAGCTTAACCGGCTCCTACAATGAGCAGTTCTTC. Full variable domain (missing parts from reference TRBV7-9 and TRBJ2-1): DTGVSQNPRHKITKRGQNVTFRCDPISEHNRLYWYRQTLGQGPEFLTYFQNEAQLEKSRLLSDRFSAERPKGSFSTLEIQRTEQGDSAMYLCASSLTGSYNEQFFGPGTRLTVL.

This clone showed up just once. CDR3 sequence (DNA): TGTGCTAGTGGTTCGGGTTGGAAGGAGACCCAGTACTTC. Protein product: CASGSGWKETQYF. The V call is TRBV12-5, the J call TRBJ2-5; D is unresolved. The CDR3 consists of 13 residues. In germline, CDR1 is LGHNT, CDR2 FRNRAP. V gave up 4 bases and J gave up 5 bases, with 11 bases separating them.

The sample holds a few counts of this clone. The chain recombines TRBV7-2 with TRBJ1-1; 9 bases fit TRBD1. Germline V lookup: CDR1 SGHTA, CDR2 FQGNSA. J lost 3 bases, V lost 5 bases, and 7 bases had no gene match. This CDR3 contains 15 residues. CDR3 DNA: TGTGCCAGCAGCCCCCGGACAGGGGAGTACACTGAAGCTTTCTTT. Its translation: CASSPRTGEYTEAFF.

The chain links TRBV5-5 to TRBJ1-1; tentative D call: TRBD1 (6 bases). Germline CDR1 is SGHKS and CDR2 is YYEKEE (reference sequence). The CDR3 is made up of 14 amino acids. Trimming left V 6 bases short and J 2 bases short, with 14 bases between. CDR3 residues: CASTLTGGNTEAFF. The DNA for the CDR3 is TGTGCCAGCACCCTAACGGGGGGCAACACTGAAGCTTTCTTT.

The rearrangement links TRBV6-5 to TRBJ1-2; D perhaps matches TRBD1 (5 bases). Trimming removed 4 bases at V and 8 bases at J, with 17 bases between. CDR1 and CDR2 (germline): MNHEY, SVGAGI. CDR3 size: 14 residues. In nucleotides, the CDR3 is TGTGCCAGCAGTTCCCTGCGGGAGGGGTACGGCTACACCTTC. As protein: CASSSLREGYGYTF.

The chain links TRBV18 to TRBJ2-7; a weak D match, TRBD1 (5 bases). Per germline, CDR1 KGHSH and CDR2 LQKENI. The V and J ends lost 1 base and 3 bases respectively, with 10 bases between them. The CDR3 covers 14 residues. The CDR3 loop is CASSPLPGYYEQYF. Here the CDR3 DNA reads TGTGCCAGCTCACCACTACCAGGGTACTACGAGCAGTACTTC.

The chain is built from TRBV2 and TRBJ2-7, with D hard to call. Trimming took 6 bases from V and 1 from J, leaving 10 bases between them. The CDR3 runs 13 residues. From germline, CDR1 is SNHLY and CDR2 FYNNEI. CDR3 sequence (DNA): TGTGCCAGCAGACCCGGCCGATCCTACGAGCAGTACTTC. Its protein product is CASRPGRSYEQYF.

This rearrangement joins TRBV7-2 to TRBJ2-3, with unresolved D. Looked up from germline, CDR1 is SGHTA and CDR2 is FQGNSA. Trimming shortened V by 0 bases and J by 6 bases, and 4 bases separated the two germline ends. The CDR3 has 12 amino acids. This CDR3 reads CASSLAWDTQYF. As DNA, the CDR3 is TGTGCCAGCAGCTTAGCTTGGGATACGCAGTATTTT.

The CDR3 nucleotides are TGTGCCAGCAGCTTCCGGGGGACTCCGACAGATACGCAGTATTTT. The encoded protein is CASSFRGTPTDTQYF. The chain joins TRBV13 to TRBJ2-3; D may be TRBD2 (6 bases). This CDR3 has 15 residues. Germline V gene lookup returns CDR1 PRHDT and CDR2 FYEKMQ (reference sequence). V lost 3 bases, J lost 3 bases, and 13 bases lay in between.

The CDR3 here is CASVPGGYNEQFF. CDR3 in DNA: TGTGCCAGCGTTCCGGGGGGGTACAATGAGCAGTTCTTC. This rearrangement joins TRBV7-9 to TRBJ2-1; TRBD2 aligns across 8 bases. Trimming took 8 bases from V and 4 from J; bases not matched to a gene: 4. Looked up from germline, CDR1 is SEHNR and CDR2 is FQNEAQ (reference sequence). The CDR3 runs 13 residues. Full variable domain (outside the CDR3, taken from reference TRBV7-9 and TRBJ2-1): DTGVSQNPRHKITKRGQNVTFRCDPISEHNRLYWYRQTLGQGPEFLTYFQNEAQLEKSRLLSDRFSAERPKGSFSTLEIQRTEQGDSAMYLCASVPGGYNEQFFGPGTRLTVL.